What follows are 32 T cell receptor beta chains derived from one specimen sequenced in a study of cytomegalovirus exposure and HLA in healthy donors. It was with 60 Vbeta and 13 Jbeta primers that the PCR ran. TCRdb keeps only in-frame clones here, not all; method: immunoSEQ multiplex PCR. This table has about 160,000 clones, 70% to 80% appearing once. The sequencing input was PBMCs. These receptors were collected from a man aged 40-55 years in good health and CMV-seronegative.

The V and J genes are TRBV7-9 and TRBJ2-1; 7 positions agree with TRBD2. Germline CDR1 is SEHNR and CDR2 is FQNEAQ (reference sequence). V shed 6 bases and J 9 bases; nucleotides not matched to a gene: 8. The CDR3 has 13 amino acids. The CDR3 DNA is TGTGCCAGCAGTAATTATGGGGGGGGTGAGCAGTTCTTC. Translating it yields CASSNYGGGEQFF.

The V gene is TRBV6-5, the J gene TRBJ2-6; possibly TRBD2 for D (7 bases). The CDR3 is 15 amino acids. V gave up 6 bases and J gave up 4 bases, with 13 bases separating them. CDR1 MNHEY and CDR2 SVGAGI come from the germline V gene. The CDR3 bases are TGTGCCAGCAGCCCACCGGGGGGCGGGGCCAACGTCCTGACTTTC. It translates to CASSPPGGGANVLTF.

This chain links TRBV6-1 with TRBJ2-1, with TRBD2 matching 8 bases. This CDR3 spans 14 amino acids. Germline-derived CDR1 and CDR2 are MNHNS and SASEGT. J gave up 8 bases and V 7 bases, and 10 bases lay outside the gene matches. The DNA of the CDR3 is TGTGCCAGCATCAGAAGCGGGGGTGGGGATGAGCAGTTCTTC. Amino acids: CASIRSGGGDEQFF.

V is TRBV5-1 and J is TRBJ2-1, with 7 bases aligning to TRBD1. CDR1 and CDR2 from the germline V gene are SGHRS and YFSETQ. This CDR3 has 16 residues. V trimming: 4 bases; J trimming: 5 bases; junction bases outside the gene matches: 12. The DNA of the CDR3 is TGCGCCAGCAGCACCTTGACAGGGAAAGGTAACAATGAGCAGTTCTTC. It translates to CASSTLTGKGNNEQFF.

This clone has only one observation. V gene TRBV5-6 combines with J gene TRBJ2-3, with 10 bases identical to TRBD1. Trimming cost V 4 bases and J 4 bases; bases outside gene matches: 6. CDR3 length: 15 amino acids. CDR1 and CDR2 from the germline V gene are SGHDT and YYEEEE. The CDR3 loop is CASSSRDRGPDTQYF. The CDR3 bases are TGTGCCAGCAGCAGCCGGGACAGGGGACCAGATACGCAGTATTTT.

The chain couples TRBV11-3 to TRBJ2-1, with D possibly matching TRBD2 (5 bases). The germline V gene has CDR1 SGHNT and CDR2 YENEEA. This CDR3 is built from 15 residues. Between the trimmed V and J ends, which lost 2 bases and 4 bases, there was a span of 12 bases. CDR3 nucleotides: TGTGCCAGCAGCTTATCGGGCAGGAGGTACAATGAGCAGTTCTTC. Its protein product is CASSLSGRRYNEQFF.

The genes are TRBV7-6 and TRBJ2-7; 8 bases line up with TRBD1. The CDR3 is made up of 15 amino acids. V dropped 3 bases and J dropped 2; count of bases not matched to a gene: 6. Looked up from germline, CDR1 is SGHVS and CDR2 is FNYEAQ. CDR3 DNA sequence: TGTGCCAGCAGCTTTTCCGGGACAGGAGCCTACGAGCAGTACTTC. Its protein product is CASSFSGTGAYEQYF.

This clone has just a few counts. V is TRBV7-3 and J is TRBJ2-7, with 8 bases identical to TRBD1. The germline V gene encodes CDR1 SGHTA and CDR2 FQGTGA. This CDR3 contains 13 residues. Losses at the gene ends were 3 bases for V and 3 bases for J; bases not matched to a gene: 1. In DNA, the CDR3 is TGTGCCAGCAGCTTCGACAGGGGCTACGAGCAGTACTTC. It codes for CASSFDRGYEQYF.

This chain links TRBV2 with TRBJ2-7; 7 nucleotides match TRBD1. Trimming removed 6 bases from V and 5 bases from J; junction bases left unmatched: 7. In germline, CDR1 is SNHLY, CDR2 FYNNEI. The CDR3 length is 13 residues. The DNA for the CDR3 is TGTGCCAGCAGCTCGACAGGGTCCCACGAGCAGTACTTC. This sequence encodes CASSSTGSHEQYF.

V and J are TRBV6-1 and TRBJ2-5, with 9 bases that match TRBD2. The DNA end lines up better with TRBJ2-7; the J call may be wrong. Germline V lookup: CDR1 MNHNS, CDR2 SASEGT. The CDR3 loop spans 15 amino acids. The CDR3 bases are TGTGCCAGCACTTCCGTAGCGGGGGATAAGGACGAGCAGTACTTC. It yields the protein CASTSVAGDKDEQYF.

The genes are TRBV5-4 and TRBJ1-4; D is possibly TRBD1 (5 bases). Germline values: CDR1 SGHNT, CDR2 YYREEE (reference sequence). The CDR3 is 14 amino acids. Trimming took 3 bases from V and 1 from J, leaving 7 bases between them. The CDR3 is CASSSGLTNEKLFF. Written as DNA, the CDR3 is TGTGCCAGCAGCTCAGGGCTAACTAATGAAAAACTGTTTTTT.

The CDR3 loop is CASSTRDQETQYF. The DNA of the CDR3 is TGTGCCAGCAGCACCAGGGACCAAGAGACCCAGTACTTC. The chain links TRBV11-2 to TRBJ2-5; TRBD1 is a possible D gene (5 bases). Germline loops: CDR1 SGHAT, CDR2 FQNNGV. Trimming cost V 5 bases and J 0 bases, with 7 bases left between them. The CDR3 consists of 13 residues.

The V call is TRBV7-2, the J call TRBJ2-2; 8 nucleotides match TRBD2. V lost 2 bases and J lost 7; bases outside the gene matches: 3. This CDR3 has 14 residues. The germline gives CDR1 SGHTA, CDR2 FQGNSA. The CDR3, as DNA: TGTGCCAGCAGCTTATCACTAGCGGACGGGGAGCTGTTTTTT. The encoded protein is CASSLSLADGELFF.

The chain employs TRBV6-1 and TRBJ2-2; the match to TRBD2 covers 7 bases. Germline CDR1 and CDR2: MNHNS and SASEGT. The CDR3 has 18 residues. The V segment lost 1 base and the J segment 5 bases; nucleotides outside the gene matches: 13. The CDR3 is CASSEVGGHGEGTGELFF. In DNA, the CDR3 is TGTGCCAGCAGTGAAGTCGGAGGACACGGGGAGGGAACCGGGGAGCTGTTTTTT.

This chain joins TRBV19 and TRBJ1-1, with 7 bases identical to TRBD1. The ends lost 3 bases at V and 2 bases at J; junction bases unmatched: 6. The CDR3 consists of 15 residues. Germline CDR1 reads LNHDA; CDR2 reads SQIVND (reference sequence). CDR3: CASSIHPGGNTEAFF. The DNA for the CDR3 is TGTGCCAGTAGTATTCATCCAGGGGGTAACACTGAAGCTTTCTTT.

This sequence joins TRBV30 and TRBJ1-3, with a tentative D call TRBD1 (5 bases). The CDR3 contains 14 residues. V lost 0 bases and J 5 bases, leaving 11 bases between the germline ends. Germline V gene lookup returns CDR1 GTSNPN and CDR2 SVGIG (reference sequence). The CDR3 sequence: CAWSVVAGRNTIYF. The CDR3 nucleotides are TGTGCCTGGAGTGTAGTGGCAGGGCGAAACACCATATATTTT.

In its sample, this clone was seen a few times. The chain employs TRBV5-1 and TRBJ2-7, with 10 bases that match TRBD1. Trimming removed 3 bases from V and 6 bases from J; junction bases left unmatched: 9. In germline, CDR1 is SGHRS, CDR2 YFSETQ. The CDR3 is 15 amino acids. CDR3 protein: CASSSSLDRGGEQYF. CDR3 DNA sequence: TGCGCCAGCAGCTCCTCTCTGGACAGGGGGGGCGAGCAGTACTTC.

CDR3 loop: CASSSPGQGDETQYF. The CDR3 DNA follows: TGTGCCAGCAGCTCACCGGGACAGGGTGACGAGACCCAGTACTTC. The gene calls are TRBV11-2 and TRBJ2-5; 9 nucleotides align to TRBD1. Germline CDR1 is SGHAT and CDR2 is FQNNGV. CDR3 length equals 15 residues. The trim removed 4 bases at V and 5 bases at J, leaving 8 bases unmatched.

The chain uses TRBV11-2 and TRBJ2-5; 7 bases map to TRBD1. In germline, CDR1 is SGHAT, CDR2 FQNNGV. V lost 4 bases to trimming and J lost 2 bases; unmatched junction nucleotides: 13. The CDR3 has 17 amino acids. As DNA, the CDR3 is TGTGCCAGCAGCTCCTCTTCCTTACCGGGACAGCAAGAGACCCAGTACTTC. This translates into CASSSSSLPGQQETQYF.

This clone has just a few counts. V is TRBV30 and J is TRBJ2-7, with D hard to call. The CDR3 contains 12 residues. Germline V CDR1 and CDR2: GTSNPN, SVGIG (reference sequence). Trimming left V 4 bases short and J 6 bases short, with 13 bases between. The CDR3 region has the DNA TGTGCCTGGACCCCCTCCCGGTTCGAGCAGTACTTC. Translated: CAWTPSRFEQYF.

Concerning this clone: Mismatch with germline at one junction end may stem from a read error. This chain links TRBV27 with TRBJ2-3; 8 nucleotides line up with TRBD2. Germline assignment: CDR1 MNHEY and CDR2 SMNVEV (reference sequence). The CDR3 length is 15 residues. This CDR3 reads CASSIREGFTNTQYF. DNA of the CDR3: TGTGCCAGCAGTATCCGGGAGGGGTTCACAAATACGCAGTATTTT.

CDR3 sequence: CASSLALGAGGWNTEAFF. DNA of the CDR3: TGTGCCAGCAGCTTGGCCCTGGGGGCAGGGGGATGGAACACTGAAGCTTTCTTT. V and J are TRBV5-6 and TRBJ1-1; 7 bases agree with TRBD1. Germline trimming cut 0 bases from V and 1 base from J; bases unmatched to any gene: 12. The CDR3 has 18 residues. In germline, CDR1 is SGHDT, CDR2 YYEEEE.

The rearrangement uses TRBV4-1 and TRBJ2-7; 9 bases are shared with TRBD2. The V and J ends lost 0 bases and 4 bases, in that order; junction bases with no gene match: 4. This CDR3 is 15 amino acids long. The germline V gene has CDR1 MGHRA and CDR2 YSYEKL. The CDR3 DNA is TGCGCCAGCAGCCAAGAAACTAGCGGGTGGTACGAGCAGTACTTC. It specifies CASSQETSGWYEQYF.

The rearrangement uses TRBV2 and TRBJ1-2, with 7 bases that match TRBD1. The CDR3 is 14 residues long. Germline CDR1 is SNHLY and CDR2 is FYNNEI. V lost 6 bases, J lost 3 bases, and 7 bases stayed unmatched. CDR3 in DNA: TGTGCCAGCAGCGCATGGACAGGCGACTATGGCTACACCTTC. Translation gives CASSAWTGDYGYTF.

This chain uses TRBV28 with TRBJ1-2, with 9 bases identical to TRBD1. Germline V lookup: CDR1 MDHEN, CDR2 SYDVKM. The V and J ends lost 5 bases and 6 bases, in that order; junction bases with no gene match: 19. The CDR3 totals 18 residues. The CDR3 DNA follows: TGTGCCAGCAGTACGGGCTCGGGGATTCCACAGGGGGCGGATGGCTACACCTTC. This codes for CASSTGSGIPQGADGYTF.

J is TRBJ2-7 and V is TRBV28; TRBD1 matches at 12 bases. This CDR3 region has 16 residues. The germline V gene encodes CDR1 MDHEN and CDR2 SYDVKM. The CDR3 region is CASTGQGALSSYEQCV. In nucleotides, the CDR3 is TGTGCCAGCACGGGACAGGGGGCCTTAAGCTCCTACGAGCAGTGCGTC.

The V gene is TRBV9, the J gene TRBJ2-2, with 9 bases fitting TRBD2. With V trimmed by 4 bases and J by 3 bases, 7 bases remained unmatched. This CDR3 has 16 amino acids. Germline lookup yields CDR1 SGDLS and CDR2 YYNGEE. The CDR3 region has the DNA TGTGCCAGCAGCCCCCGGACTAGCGTCGACACCGGGGAGCTGTTTTTT. This encodes CASSPRTSVDTGELFF. Using reference TRBV9 and TRBJ2-2 for the parts outside the CDR3, the full variable domain is DSGVTQTPKHLITATGQRVTLRCSPRSGDLSVYWYQQSLDQGLQFLIQYYNGEERAKGNILERFSAQQFPDLHSELNLSSLELGDSALYFCASSPRTSVDTGELFFGEGSRLTVL.

The rearrangement uses TRBV27 and TRBJ1-5, with 7 nucleotides matching TRBD1. Germline-derived CDR1 and CDR2 are MNHEY and SMNVEV (reference sequence). CDR3 length: 16 amino acids. The junction had 8 bases not matched to a gene; V was cut back by 4 bases and J by 2 bases. The CDR3 DNA reads as TGTGCCAGCAGTTCCCGACAGGGTTCGGGCAATCAGCCCCAGCATTTT. This codes for CASSSRQGSGNQPQHF.

Only a few counts were recorded for this clone. This chain links TRBV28 with TRBJ2-2, with D perhaps matching TRBD2 (5 bases). The CDR3 contains 12 residues. The germline V gene encodes CDR1 MDHEN and CDR2 SYDVKM. The germline V and J ends were trimmed by 5 bases and 8 bases, with 9 bases remaining between them. Written as DNA, the CDR3 is TGTGCCAGCAGTCTACGCGGGGGGGAGCTGTTTTTT. This sequence encodes CASSLRGGELFF.

V is TRBV9 and J is TRBJ2-1; D unresolved. This CDR3 spans 13 amino acids. Looked up from germline, CDR1 is SGDLS and CDR2 is YYNGEE. V gave up 0 bases and J gave up 5 bases, with 6 bases separating them. The CDR3 here is CASSVGPNNEQFF. CDR3 DNA sequence: TGTGCCAGCAGCGTAGGGCCGAACAATGAGCAGTTCTTC.

The J gene is TRBJ2-2, the V gene TRBV7-3, with 8 positions matching TRBD1. Germline V gives CDR1 SGHTA, CDR2 FQGTGA. The CDR3 has 16 residues. J lost 6 bases, V lost 1 base, and 7 bases had no gene match. This chain's CDR3 is CASSLKGRGRPGELFF. The CDR3 DNA reads TGTGCCAGCAGCTTAAAGGGCAGGGGGCGCCCCGGGGAGCTGTTTTTT.

The chain has TRBV7-9 and TRBJ2-5; D is perhaps TRBD1 (6 bases). This CDR3 comprises 16 residues. Germline loops: CDR1 SEHNR, CDR2 FQNEAQ (reference sequence). The germline V and J ends were trimmed by 2 bases and 5 bases, with 18 bases remaining between them. The CDR3 bases are TGTGCCAGCAGCTTATCCGCCATTACAGGGTTGGAGACCCAGTACTTC. Translated, it gives CASSLSAITGLETQYF. Supplemented by reference TRBV7-9 and TRBJ2-5, the full variable domain reads DTGVSQNPRHKITKRGQNVTFRCDPISEHNRLYWYRQTLGQGPEFLTYFQNEAQLEKSRLLSDRFSAERPKGSFSTLEIQRTEQGDSAMYLCASSLSAITGLETQYFGPGTRLLVL.